This T cell receptor beta chain was obtained from a study of T-cell memory formation after mild COVID-19 (dated by TCRdb to the early 2020s). In terms of the full investigation: TCR sequence clusters from the two donors were largely donor specific. T-cell clones expanding and contracting after mild COVID-19 in two donors were tracked by longitudinal TCRalpha and TCRbeta repertoire sequencing. Two young, previously healthy adult volunteers made up the cohort, one male and one female.

Concerning this clonotype: Its antigen has not been determined. No base quality values were provided; no much bigger clone lies one nucleotide off.

PBMCs were isolated by Ficoll-Paque density gradient centrifugation. What the research found in general, with its limitations: The study covered only a couple of mild cases, and larger cohorts including severe cases with pre-infection samples were considered necessary. Some responding clones were detected in pre-infection memory, suggesting pre-existing cross-reactive memory T cells joined the SARS-CoV-2 response. The second-wave clones that peaked on day 37 were not confirmed to be SARS-CoV-2 specific. Contracting CD4+ clones appeared mostly in the CM and EM memory subsets, whereas CD8+ clones were enriched in EMRA. Clones contracting from day 15 to 85 had balanced CD4/CD8 phenotypes, while a second wave expanding from day 15 to 37 was biased towards CD4+.

The listed sequencing device is Illumina NovaSeq 6000. TCRalpha and TCRbeta cDNA libraries were constructed by 5'RACE with constant-segment primers, with sample barcodes and unique molecular identifiers being introduced. Trizol reagent was used to extract RNA from every sample. The libraries were amplified in two PCR steps, and the second step added a second sample barcode and Illumina TruSeq adapters. Sequencing of libraries was performed on an Illumina NovaSeq with 2 x 150 bp paired-end reads. For the original study's pipeline: The reads were demultiplexed and collapsed into UMI-guided consensus sequences using migec v1.2.7. Using mixcr v2.1.11, UMI consensuses were aligned to TRA and TRB V and J templates and then assembled into clonotypes. Clonotypes were classified as expanded or contracted when called significant by both edgeR and NoisET, with noise models trained on biological replicates. edgeR calls used a false discovery rate-adjusted p below 0.01 and a log2 fold-change threshold of 1. As an exploratory analysis of dynamics, max-normalized trajectories of the 1000 most abundant clonotypes were examined by PCA with hierarchical clustering. Separately sequenced CD4+ and CD8+ repertoires were used to assign the CD4 or CD8 phenotype of responding clones. TCRdb passed the public sequencing reads through fastp at Q25 and MiXCR, retaining productive beta sequences. Rows are unified per CDR3 protein, each entry keeping the most common DNA and genes. The V and J calls and clone size are TCRdb's, not the authors'. A total of about 290,000 distinct CDR3 sequences appear in this sample, approximately 15% of them only once. The leading ten clones occupy about a fifth of the sample.

Based on the germline V gene (reference sequence), the CDR1 and CDR2 sequences are LGHDT and YNNKEL. The junction shows trimming of 1 base on V and 8 bases on J, plus 17 bases between the germline ends. Its CDR3 holds 15 amino acids, cysteine through phenylalanine. Only CDR3 DNA remains: 45 bases, in frame from the first base. The receptor's source is a man younger than 35 who had mild COVID-19 (a few samples of this study predate the infection). The sample titles of this study are shuffled in the database, so cell type and time point are left out; the donor was told from shared clones. Recombination linked TRBV3-1 to TRBJ1-2; the D gene is unclear. Material for sequencing was PBMCs or a T cell subset sorted from them (not recorded which). The nucleotide sequence is given as TGTGCCAGCAGCCAAGGGCTACTTAGACGCGGGGGCTACACCTTC. The translation is CASSQGLLRRGGYTF.